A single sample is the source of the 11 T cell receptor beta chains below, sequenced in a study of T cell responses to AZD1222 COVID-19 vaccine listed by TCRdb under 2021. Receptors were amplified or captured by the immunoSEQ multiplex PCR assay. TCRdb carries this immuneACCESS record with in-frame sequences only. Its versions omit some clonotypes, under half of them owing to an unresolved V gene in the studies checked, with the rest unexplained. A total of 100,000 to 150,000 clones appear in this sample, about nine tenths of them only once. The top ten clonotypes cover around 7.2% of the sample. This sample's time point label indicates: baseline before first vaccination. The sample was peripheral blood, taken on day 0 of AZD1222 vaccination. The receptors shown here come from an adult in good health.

CDR3 amino acids: CASSLVGGPSSKADTQYF. The CDR3 region has the DNA TGTGCCAGCAGCTTAGTAGGGGGACCCTCCTCAAAGGCGGATACGCAGTATTTT. This sequence joins TRBV7-8 and TRBJ2-3, with D perhaps matching TRBD1 (6 bases). CDR3 length: 18 amino acids. Per the germline V gene, CDR1 is SGHVS and CDR2 is FQNEAQ. Trimming stripped 1 base from V and 6 bases from J, with 23 bases between.

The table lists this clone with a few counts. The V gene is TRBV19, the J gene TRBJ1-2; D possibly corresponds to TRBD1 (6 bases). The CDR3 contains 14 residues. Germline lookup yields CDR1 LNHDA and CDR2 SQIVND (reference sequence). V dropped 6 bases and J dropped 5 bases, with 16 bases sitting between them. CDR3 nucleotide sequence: TGTGCCAGTAGCGGGGGCGGAACTACATATGGCTACACCTTC. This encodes CASSGGGTTYGYTF.

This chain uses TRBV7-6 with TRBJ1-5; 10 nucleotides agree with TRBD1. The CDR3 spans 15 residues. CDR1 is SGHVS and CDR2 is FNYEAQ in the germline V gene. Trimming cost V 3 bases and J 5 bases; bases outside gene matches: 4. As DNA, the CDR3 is TGTGCCAGCAGCTTTGGGACAGGGGAGGATCAGCCCCAGCATTTT. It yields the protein CASSFGTGEDQPQHF.

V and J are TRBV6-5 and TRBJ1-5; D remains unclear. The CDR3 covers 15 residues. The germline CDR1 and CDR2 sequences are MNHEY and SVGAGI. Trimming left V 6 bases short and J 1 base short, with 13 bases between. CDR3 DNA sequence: TGTGCCAGCAGCGTCGGACGGATCAGCAATCAGCCCCAGCATTTT. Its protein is CASSVGRISNQPQHF.

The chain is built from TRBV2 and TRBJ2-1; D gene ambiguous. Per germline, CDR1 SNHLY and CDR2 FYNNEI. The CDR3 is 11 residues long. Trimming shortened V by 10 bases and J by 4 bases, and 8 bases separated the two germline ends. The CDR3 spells CAISIYNEQFF. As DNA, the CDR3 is TGTGCCATAAGTATTTACAATGAGCAGTTCTTC.

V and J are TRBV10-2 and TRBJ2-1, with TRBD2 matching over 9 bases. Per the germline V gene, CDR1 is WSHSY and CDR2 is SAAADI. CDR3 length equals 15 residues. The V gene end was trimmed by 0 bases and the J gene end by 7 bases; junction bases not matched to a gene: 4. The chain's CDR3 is CASSESSSGNNEQFF. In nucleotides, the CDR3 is TGCGCCAGCAGTGAGTCTTCTAGCGGGAATAATGAGCAGTTCTTC.

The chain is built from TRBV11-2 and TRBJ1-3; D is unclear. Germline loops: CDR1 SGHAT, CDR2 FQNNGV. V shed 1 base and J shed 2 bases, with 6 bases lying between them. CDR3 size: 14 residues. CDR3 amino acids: CASSLAVTGNTIYF. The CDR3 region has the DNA TGTGCCAGCAGCTTAGCTGTAACTGGAAACACCATATATTTT.

The CDR3 spells CASSPFSANEQFF. The CDR3 nucleotides are TGTGCCAGCTCACCATTCTCGGCGAATGAGCAGTTCTTC. The chain recombines TRBV18 with TRBJ2-1; no clear D. CDR1 KGHSH and CDR2 LQKENI come from the germline V gene. CDR3 length: 13 residues. V was clipped by 2 bases and J by 7 bases, with 9 bases between them.

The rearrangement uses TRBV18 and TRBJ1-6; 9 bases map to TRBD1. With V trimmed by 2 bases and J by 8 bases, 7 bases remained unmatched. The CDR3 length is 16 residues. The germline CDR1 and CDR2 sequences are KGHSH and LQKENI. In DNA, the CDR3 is TGTGCCAGCTCACCAGGACAGGGGTCGATCTATTCACCCCTCCACTTT. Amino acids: CASSPGQGSIYSPLHF.

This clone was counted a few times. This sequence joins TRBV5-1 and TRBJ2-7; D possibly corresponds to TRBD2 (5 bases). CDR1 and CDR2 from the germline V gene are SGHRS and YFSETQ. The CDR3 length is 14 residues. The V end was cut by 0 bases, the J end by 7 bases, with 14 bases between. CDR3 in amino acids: CASSLDGGSGEQYF. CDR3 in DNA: TGCGCCAGCAGCTTGGACGGTGGGAGTGGGGAGCAGTACTTC.

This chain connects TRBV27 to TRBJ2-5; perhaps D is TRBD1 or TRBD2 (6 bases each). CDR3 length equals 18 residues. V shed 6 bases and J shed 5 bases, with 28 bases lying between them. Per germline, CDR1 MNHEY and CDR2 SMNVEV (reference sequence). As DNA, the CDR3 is TGTGCCAGCAGCCCAACCCCGTGGGCAGCGAGAGGGGGGGAGACCCAGTACTTC. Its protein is CASSPTPWAARGGETQYF.